Below, one TCR beta chain is given with its context. This clone appeared a few times. The target of this receptor is not known. No much larger clonotype is one base removed from it; base qualities were not supplied. This sample stems from a study of blood T cell repertoires in COVID-19 (TCRdb year 2020). Regarding the study in general: Collaborator samples came from the United States, Italy and Spain and covered acute and convalescent phases of COVID-19. The prospective study material was composed of cDNA or gDNA derived from T cells, B-cell-depleted T cells, or PBMCs. Subjects who had been exposed to COVID-19, were actively infected with it, or had recovered from it provided the deeply sampled blood TCRbeta repertoires that made up the dataset. The repertoires were made available in a free public database intended to serve as a resource for research on the immune response to SARS-CoV-2. The samples were drawn from the first 160 participants of the ongoing ImmuneRACE study and from some 1,300 subjects provided by 6 global collaborators. Sample metadata almost always included a de-identified subject ID, COVID-19 status, age in years and sex. Where available, HLA class I and class II types were obtained from metadata supplied by the sample provider rather than from assay-based typing. Results the study describes overall, beyond this receptor: How much clinical and demographic metadata was included differed by source and by participant, and the metadata was provided uncurated.

CDR3 length: 20 amino acids, cysteine to phenylalanine. Only the CDR3 portion is preserved as DNA: 60 bases, with reading frame beginning at the first base. CDR1 and CDR2 (SGHTA, FQGTGA) derive from the germline V gene. Here V drops 0 bases and J drops 2 bases, and the junction holds 16 bases not matched to any gene. The immunoSEQ Assay, a bias-controlled multiplex PCR, was used to amplify TCRbeta CDR3 regions from genomic DNA. Turning to the authors' computational methods: Within the assay, amplification of reference gene primers was used to estimate how many nucleated cells each sample contained. Sequence reads were collapsed and filtered to measure the absolute abundance of every unique TCRbeta CDR3 rearrangement. Productive Simpson clonality was computed per sample as the square root of Simpson's diversity index over productive rearrangements. In TCRdb, the immuneACCESS table is reduced to in-frame sequences with V and J assigned. These tables do not hold every clone; where another copy was compared, an unresolved V gene accounts for under half, and the others remain unexplained. The V and J calls and the clone size are those of that table, but D and trimming were determined from the DNA. This sample comprises some 240,000 clones, roughly 76% of them detected only once. Approximately 7.5% of the sample belongs to the ten largest clones.

At one collaborating source in Seattle, patients were enrolled during active infection and were followed longitudinally through the course of disease. Each collaborating institution followed its own protocols to collect whole blood in K2EDTA tubes. Collaborator samples were shipped for TCRbeta analysis as frozen whole blood, isolated PBMCs, or DNA extracted from either sample type. Specimen: peripheral blood. This clonotype was sampled from a woman at least 80 years old with COVID-19, enrolled during active disease. Recombination connected TRBV7-3 to TRBJ2-3, and 8 junction bases match TRBD2. This receptor has the CDR3 CASSLTAPAGVSGATDTQYF. The nucleotide sequence is TGTGCCAGCAGCTTAACTGCCCCAGCGGGAGTGTCAGGGGCCACAGATACGCAGTATTTT.